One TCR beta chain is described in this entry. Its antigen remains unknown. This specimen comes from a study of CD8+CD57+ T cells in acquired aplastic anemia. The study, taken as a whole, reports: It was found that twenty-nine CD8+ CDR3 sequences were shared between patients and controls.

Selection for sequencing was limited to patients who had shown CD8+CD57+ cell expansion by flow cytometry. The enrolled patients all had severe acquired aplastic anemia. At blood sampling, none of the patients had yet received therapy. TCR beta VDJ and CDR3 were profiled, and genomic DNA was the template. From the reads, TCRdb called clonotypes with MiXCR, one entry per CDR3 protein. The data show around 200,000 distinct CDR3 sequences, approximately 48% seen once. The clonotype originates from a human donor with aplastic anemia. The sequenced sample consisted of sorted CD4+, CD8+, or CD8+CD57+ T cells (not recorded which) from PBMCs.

In DNA, the CDR3 is TGTGCCAGCAGTTGGGACGGCCTCCGATCCCAGCATTTT. Its protein is CASSWDGLRSQHF. The chain uses TRBV12-3 or TRBV12-4 and TRBJ1-5; TRBD1 might be the D (5 bases). The CDR3 covers 13 residues. Between the trimmed V and J ends, which lost 4 bases and 11 bases, there was a span of 15 bases.